One and the same sample provided the 19 T cell receptor beta chains below, sequenced in a study of monozygotic twins with inflammatory bowel disease. TCRdb reprocessed the 5' RACE reads and reports one entry per CDR3 protein, with no DNA. The sample has 300,000 to 450,000 distinct CDR3 sequences, and its top ten clones hold just over 2.5%. The source material was blood. The receptors derive from a human donor with ulcerative colitis or Crohn's disease, or a healthy co-twin of an affected twin (not recorded which).

The chain is built from TRBV5-1 and TRBJ2-4; as DNA is missing, the TRBD1 call by TCRdb cannot be tested. Per the germline V gene, CDR1 is SGHRS and CDR2 is YFSETQ. There are 15 residues in the CDR3. The CDR3 is CASSSLSSSKNIQYF.

The chain employs TRBV18 and TRBJ2-7; TCRdb selects TRBD1, and the lack of DNA leaves this call unchecked. The CDR3 is 17 amino acids. Germline values: CDR1 KGHSH, CDR2 LQKENI. CDR3 sequence: CASSLITGTQGINEQYF.

V and J are TRBV12-3 or TRBV12-4 and TRBJ2-4; TCRdb's D gene call, TRBD1, goes unchecked for lack of DNA. The length of the CDR3 is 15 residues. CDR3 in amino acids: CASSFAGGPKNIQYF.

The V call is TRBV24-1, the J call TRBJ2-1; the D call of TRBD1 rests on TCRdb alone, since no DNA is present to check it. This CDR3 contains 16 residues. Germline V gives CDR1 KGHDR, CDR2 SFDVKD. The CDR3 region is CATSDSRTEQYNEQFF.

V usage is TRBV7-2 and J usage is TRBJ2-1. The CDR3 is 15 amino acids. The germline gives CDR1 SGHTA, CDR2 FQGNSA. CDR3 protein: CASSLSGYKVNEQFF.

V gene TRBV10-3 combines with J gene TRBJ1-5; TCRdb's D call of TRBD1 is untestable without DNA. The CDR3 runs to 15 residues. CDR1 ENHRY and CDR2 SYGVKD come from the germline V gene. The chain's CDR3 is CAISPGQGGGQPQHF.

The rearrangement links TRBV7-8 to TRBJ2-5. The CDR3 consists of 15 residues. Germline CDR1 SGHVS, CDR2 FQNEAQ. The CDR3 sequence is CAGSLAGKYQETQYF.

The rearrangement joins TRBV7-2 to TRBJ1-4. CDR3 length: 12 amino acids. The V gene's germline CDR1 is SGHTA and CDR2 FQGNSA. CDR3 sequence: CASSQWRAKLFF. Supplemented by reference TRBV7-2 and TRBJ1-4, the full variable domain reads GAGVSQSPSNKVTEKGKDVELRCDPISGHTALYWYRQSLGQGLEFLIYFQGNSAPDKSGLPSDRFSAERTGGSVSTLTIQRTQQEDSAVYLCASSQWRAKLFFGSGTQLSVL.

The chain recombines TRBV4-3 with TRBJ2-7. This CDR3 has 13 residues. Germline V gives CDR1 LGHNA, CDR2 YSLEER. The chain's CDR3 is CASSQDRSYEQYF.

J is TRBJ2-3 and V is TRBV5-1; TCRdb selects TRBD1, and the lack of DNA leaves this call unchecked. The CDR3 spans 15 residues. Looked up from germline, CDR1 is SGHRS and CDR2 is YFSETQ. The CDR3 is CASSGDGGGTDTQYF.

The chain joins TRBV6-4 to TRBJ2-1; the TCRdb call, TRBD2, lacks DNA for checking. This CDR3 has 16 residues. The germline gives CDR1 MRHNA, CDR2 SNTAGT. The CDR3 region is CASSRVGGLAGGEQFF.

CDR3 in amino acids: CASSRAANEKLFF. The rearrangement joins TRBV4-3 to TRBJ1-4; as DNA is missing, the TRBD1 call by TCRdb cannot be tested. There are 13 residues in the CDR3. In germline, CDR1 is LGHNA, CDR2 YSLEER.

This chain's CDR3 is CASSPSGPFSFYEQYF. V usage is TRBV27 and J usage is TRBJ2-7; the D call of TRBD1 rests on TCRdb alone, since no DNA is present to check it. This CDR3 has 16 residues. The germline gives CDR1 MNHEY, CDR2 SMNVEV (reference sequence).

V and J are TRBV4-3 and TRBJ2-7; TCRdb reports TRBD2, a call that lacks DNA to check it against. This CDR3 contains 15 residues. Germline loops: CDR1 LGHNA, CDR2 YSLEER. The chain's CDR3 is CASSQDASGYYEQYF.

The rearrangement links TRBV7-9 to TRBJ1-3; with no DNA, the TCRdb D assignment of TRBD1 cannot be verified. The CDR3 covers 15 residues. In germline, CDR1 is SEHNR, CDR2 FQNEAQ (reference sequence). Here the CDR3 reads CASSWTGATYNTIYF. Full variable domain (outside the CDR3, taken from reference TRBV7-9 and TRBJ1-3): DTGVSQNPRHKITKRGQNVTFRCDPISEHNRLYWYRQTLGQGPEFLTYFQNEAQLEKSRLLSDRFSAERPKGSFSTLEIQRTEQGDSAMYLCASSWTGATYNTIYFGEGSWLTVV.

The chain links TRBV5-1 to TRBJ1-6; TCRdb selects TRBD1, and the lack of DNA leaves this call unchecked. The CDR3 is 16 amino acids. Germline loops: CDR1 SGHRS, CDR2 YFSETQ. CDR3 loop: CASSTRQVERNSPLHF.

The V and J genes are TRBV27 and TRBJ1-2; TCRdb names TRBD1, which stays unverified in the absence of DNA. The CDR3 is made up of 14 amino acids. The germline V gene has CDR1 MNHEY and CDR2 SMNVEV (reference sequence). The CDR3 sequence: CASSSFPGHYGYTF.

V gene TRBV4-3 combines with J gene TRBJ2-7; as DNA is missing, the TRBD2 call by TCRdb cannot be tested. Germline V gene lookup returns CDR1 LGHNA and CDR2 YSLEER. This CDR3 contains 13 residues. The CDR3 loop reads CASSRSGESEQYF.

The chain is built from TRBV7-2 and TRBJ1-2. Germline-derived CDR1 and CDR2 are SGHTA and FQGNSA. The CDR3 extends over 13 amino acids. The CDR3 here is CASSSQRGYGYTF.